These 14 T cell receptor beta chains came from one sample sequenced in a study of blood T cell repertoires in COVID-19 (dated by TCRdb to 2020 to 2022). Libraries were built with the immunoSEQ multiplex PCR assay. Drawn from immuneACCESS, this table holds only the in-frame rearrangements with V and J called that TCRdb kept. Clones are partly lost; checked studies trace under half to an unresolved V gene and leave the rest unexplained. For this sample the table gives around 330,000 clones, of which about 85% were detected only once. Of the sample, approximately 1.9% falls within the top ten clones. The sequenced sample consisted of PBMCs or T cells enriched from blood (not recorded which). These receptors all come from a woman in her 30s who had been exposed to COVID-19.

This clone was seen just once. V and J are TRBV2 and TRBJ1-3; D unresolved. With 3 bases removed from V and 0 bases from J, the gap between germline ends came to 6 bases. This CDR3 has 14 amino acids. Germline CDR1 is SNHLY and CDR2 is FYNNEI. Here the CDR3 DNA reads TGTGCCAGCAGTGAGCGAACCTCTGGAAACACCATATATTTT. Encoded protein: CASSERTSGNTIYF.

In this sample, this clone turned up once. The V gene is TRBV3-1 (or the pseudogene TRBV3-2), the J gene TRBJ2-3, with TRBD2 identical over 8 bases. With V trimmed by 1 base and J by 4 bases, 4 bases remained unmatched. Germline-derived CDR1 and CDR2 are LGHDT and YNNKEL (reference sequence). The CDR3 runs 15 residues. The CDR3 protein is CASSQAAGAPDTQYF. DNA for the CDR3: TGTGCCAGCAGCCAAGCAGCGGGAGCCCCAGATACGCAGTATTTT.

The sample holds one count of this clone. The V gene is TRBV28, the J gene TRBJ2-1; TRBD2 might be the D (5 bases). V shed 8 bases and J shed 6 bases, with 14 bases lying between them. The CDR3 is 13 residues long. The V gene's germline CDR1 is MDHEN and CDR2 SYDVKM. CDR3 sequence (DNA): TGTGCCAGCTCCCGGACTGTCCTCAATGAGCAGTTCTTC. Amino acid sequence: CASSRTVLNEQFF.

The chain combines TRBV2 with TRBJ1-1; 7 bases align to TRBD1. CDR3 length equals 15 residues. V gave up 3 bases and J gave up 1 base; unmatched junction bases: 5. The germline V gene encodes CDR1 SNHLY and CDR2 FYNNEI. The chain's CDR3 is CASSDTGQTNTEAFF. As DNA, the CDR3 is TGTGCCAGCAGTGATACGGGACAGACGAACACTGAAGCTTTCTTT.

The chain recombines TRBV2 with TRBJ2-7; 10 bases are a match to TRBD1. This CDR3 has 15 amino acids. V shed 6 bases and J 3 bases; nucleotides not matched to a gene: 8. Germline values: CDR1 SNHLY, CDR2 FYNNEI. CDR3 bases: TGTGCCAGCAGCCTACAAAGGACAGGGGGCTACGAGCAGTACTTC. This encodes CASSLQRTGGYEQYF.

The chain couples TRBV7-8 to TRBJ1-1, with TRBD1 identical over 7 bases. Trimming took 5 bases from V and 4 from J; bases not matched to a gene: 7. CDR3 size: 14 residues. Germline V gene data show CDR1 as SGHVS and CDR2 as FQNEAQ. CDR3 bases: TGTGCCAGCAGCGATACCACAGGGGCCACTGAAGCTTTCTTT. This codes for CASSDTTGATEAFF.

The chain carries TRBV19 and TRBJ1-1; 7 bases align to TRBD1. Germline values: CDR1 LNHDA, CDR2 SQIVND (reference sequence). The V and J ends lost 7 bases and 1 base, in that order; junction bases with no gene match: 9. The CDR3 sequence is 15 residues long. The CDR3 region has the DNA TGTGCCAGTAACGAACGACAGGGTGGGAACACTGAAGCTTTCTTT. Protein: CASNERQGGNTEAFF.

CDR3 bases: TGTGCCAGCAGCTTAGGGGGGCTGAGTGGCTACACCTTC. It is translated as CASSLGGLSGYTF. This chain connects TRBV7-9 to TRBJ1-2, with D possibly matching TRBD1 (6 bases). CDR1 and CDR2 (germline): SEHNR, FQNEAQ (reference sequence). The CDR3 runs 13 residues. V lost 1 base and J 7 bases, leaving 10 bases between the germline ends.

The genes are TRBV5-1 and TRBJ2-7; 7 bases match TRBD1. The junction had 7 bases not matched to a gene; V was cut back by 0 bases and J by 4 bases. This CDR3 is built from 15 residues. Germline CDR1 SGHRS, CDR2 YFSETQ. This chain's CDR3 is CASSLAPGTEYEQYF. DNA for the CDR3: TGCGCCAGCAGCTTGGCCCCGGGGACAGAGTACGAGCAGTACTTC.

This rearrangement joins TRBV30 to TRBJ1-4, with D tentatively TRBD1 (5 bases). The CDR3 consists of 13 residues. V was shortened by 0 bases and J by 8 bases, with 10 bases between the two germline ends. Germline V CDR1 and CDR2: GTSNPN, SVGIG (reference sequence). CDR3 in amino acids: CAWSVQVGEKLFF. CDR3 coding DNA: TGTGCCTGGAGTGTACAGGTGGGGGAAAAACTGTTTTTT.

The rearrangement links TRBV27 to TRBJ1-4; TRBD1 aligns across 12 bases. J gave up 1 base and V 6 bases, and 9 bases lay outside the gene matches. The CDR3 is 18 residues long. Germline loops: CDR1 MNHEY, CDR2 SMNVEV (reference sequence). The CDR3 DNA follows: TGTGCCAGCAGCAAGGGGACAGGGGGCTTCATAACTAATGAAAAACTGTTTTTT. It encodes CASSKGTGGFITNEKLFF.

J is TRBJ2-4 and V is TRBV7-9; TRBD2 matches 10 bases. V was pared by 5 bases and J by 5 bases, with 6 bases of the junction left unmatched. The CDR3 is made up of 15 amino acids. Germline V gene sequence: CDR1 SEHNR, CDR2 FQNEAQ (reference sequence). The CDR3 bases are TGTGCCAGCAGCGAGGGACTAGCGCGCGAAAACATTCAGTACTTC. It translates to CASSEGLARENIQYF.

Comment on this clone: Germline is not matched at one junction end, which may reflect a read error. The V and J genes are TRBV7-9 and TRBJ2-1; TRBD2 agrees at 13 bases. CDR3 size: 15 residues. Germline V gives CDR1 SEHNR, CDR2 FQNEAQ (reference sequence). The CDR3 sequence is CASSWTSGSYYEQFF. The CDR3 nucleotides are TGTGCCAGCAGCTGGACTAGCGGGAGCTACTATGAGCAGTTCTTC. The full variable domain, completed using reference TRBV7-9 and TRBJ2-1, is DTGVSQNPRHKITKRGQNVTFRCDPISEHNRLYWYRQTLGQGPEFLTYFQNEAQLEKSRLLSDRFSAERPKGSFSTLEIQRTEQGDSAMYLCASSWTSGSYYEQFFGPGTRLTVL.

This clone was recorded a few times. The genes are TRBV6-4 and TRBJ2-1; maybe TRBD1 (5 bases). V was shortened by 3 bases and J by 6 bases, with 15 bases between the two germline ends. The CDR3 runs to 15 residues. Per the germline V gene, CDR1 is MRHNA and CDR2 is SNTAGT. CDR3: CASSEHWQGSNEQFF. In DNA, the CDR3 is TGTGCCAGCAGTGAACACTGGCAGGGAAGCAATGAGCAGTTCTTC.